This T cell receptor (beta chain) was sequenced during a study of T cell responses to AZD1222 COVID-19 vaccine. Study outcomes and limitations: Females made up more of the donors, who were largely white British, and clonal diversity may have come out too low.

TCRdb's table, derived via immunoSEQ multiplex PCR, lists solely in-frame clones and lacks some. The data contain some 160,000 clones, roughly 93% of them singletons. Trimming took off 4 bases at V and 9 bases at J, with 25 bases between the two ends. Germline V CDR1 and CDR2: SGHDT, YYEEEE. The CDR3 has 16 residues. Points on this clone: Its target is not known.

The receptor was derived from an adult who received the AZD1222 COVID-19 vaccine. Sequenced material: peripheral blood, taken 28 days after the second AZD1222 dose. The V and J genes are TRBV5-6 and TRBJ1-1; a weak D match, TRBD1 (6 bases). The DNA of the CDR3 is TGTGCCAGCAGCCCGCCCACAGGGACCCTGAGGAGTAAAGCTTTCTTT. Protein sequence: CASSPPTGTLRSKAFF.